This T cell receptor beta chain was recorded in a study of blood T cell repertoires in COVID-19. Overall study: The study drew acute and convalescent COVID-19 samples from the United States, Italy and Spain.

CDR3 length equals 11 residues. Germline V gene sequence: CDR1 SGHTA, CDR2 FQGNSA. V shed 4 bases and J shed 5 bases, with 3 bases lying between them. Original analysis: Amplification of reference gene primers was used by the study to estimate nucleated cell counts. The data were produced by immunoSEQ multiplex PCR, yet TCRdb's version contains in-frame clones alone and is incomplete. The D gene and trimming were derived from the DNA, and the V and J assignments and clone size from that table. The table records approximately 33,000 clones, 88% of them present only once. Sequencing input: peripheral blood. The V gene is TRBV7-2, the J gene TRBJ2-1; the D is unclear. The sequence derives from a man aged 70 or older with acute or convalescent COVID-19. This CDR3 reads CASSSDNEQFF. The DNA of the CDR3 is TGTGCCAGCAGCTCAGACAATGAGCAGTTCTTC.